The next 19 T cell receptor beta chains were all read from a single sample in a study of cytomegalovirus exposure and HLA in healthy donors. The PCR had 60 Vbeta and 13 Jbeta primers. The data were produced by immunoSEQ multiplex PCR, yet TCRdb's version contains in-frame clones alone and is incomplete. The profile shows under 200,000 clones, roughly 70% of them singletons. Specimen: PBMCs. The receptors were gathered from a woman aged 18-29 years in good health and CMV-seropositive.

The V gene is TRBV4-2, the J gene TRBJ2-3; D perhaps matches TRBD1 (5 bases). The CDR3 consists of 14 residues. The V and J ends lost 1 base and 6 bases respectively, with 11 bases between them. Germline loops: CDR1 LGHNA, CDR2 YNFKEQ. CDR3 DNA: TGTGCCAGCAGCCAAGCCAGGGTCCGGGATACGCAGTATTTT. This codes for CASSQARVRDTQYF.

This clone was observed a handful of times. The chain employs TRBV27 and TRBJ1-5; D is undetermined. V was pared by 2 bases and J by 3 bases, with 5 bases between. CDR1 and CDR2 (germline): MNHEY, SMNVEV (reference sequence). This CDR3 contains 13 residues. CDR3 in DNA: TGTGCCAGCAGTTTAGGCTTCAATCAGCCCCAGCATTTT. This codes for CASSLGFNQPQHF.

Regarding this clone: Other DNA sequences in this specimen translate into the identical CDR3. The chain joins TRBV13 to TRBJ2-2; 9 nucleotides align to TRBD1. Germline CDR1 and CDR2: PRHDT and FYEKMQ (reference sequence). The CDR3 totals 16 residues. The V and J ends lost 4 bases and 7 bases, in that order; junction bases with no gene match: 10. The CDR3 spells CASSSGTGTHHGELFF. In DNA form, the CDR3 reads TGTGCCAGCAGCTCCGGGACAGGGACACATCACGGGGAGCTGTTTTTT.

This chain links TRBV9 with TRBJ1-4, with 9 bases lining up with TRBD1. Germline-derived CDR1 and CDR2 are SGDLS and YYNGEE. V shed 0 bases, J shed 8 bases, and the junction held 8 bases outside the gene matches. CDR3 length: 16 residues. CDR3 residues: CASSVGGGQGREKLFF. CDR3 DNA: TGTGCCAGCAGCGTAGGAGGAGGACAGGGGAGAGAAAAACTGTTTTTT.

This clone was recorded a few times. V gene TRBV4-2 combines with J gene TRBJ1-4, with a weak D call TRBD1 (5 bases). CDR1 LGHNA and CDR2 YNFKEQ come from the germline V gene. The CDR3 contains 15 residues. V lost 1 base to trimming and J lost 7 bases, with 13 bases between them. For the CDR3, the DNA is TGTGCCAGCAGCCAAGCGCCCGGGACTGGTGAAAAACTGTTTTTT. It translates to CASSQAPGTGEKLFF.

The gene calls are TRBV5-1 and TRBJ2-5; no firm D call. The CDR3 consists of 12 residues. Germline V lookup: CDR1 SGHRS, CDR2 YFSETQ. Trimming cost V 6 bases and J 3 bases, with 9 bases left between them. CDR3 residues: CASNGQEETQYF. In DNA, the CDR3 is TGCGCCAGCAATGGGCAGGAAGAGACCCAGTACTTC.

The table lists this clone with a few counts. J is TRBJ1-4 and V is TRBV11-2, with 8 positions matching TRBD1. The germline gives CDR1 SGHAT, CDR2 FQNNGV. V shed 3 bases, J shed 8 bases, and the junction held 8 bases outside the gene matches. The CDR3 has 15 amino acids. The CDR3 sequence: CASSFHGQGYEKLFF. CDR3 nucleotide sequence: TGTGCCAGCAGCTTTCATGGACAGGGTTACGAAAAACTGTTTTTT.

The rearrangement links TRBV6-5 to TRBJ2-5; perhaps TRBD2 as D (6 bases). TRBJ2-7 explains the end of the DNA better; the J call may be wrong. The germline V gene has CDR1 MNHEY and CDR2 SVGAGI. The CDR3 extends over 13 amino acids. The CDR3 DNA sequence: TGTGCCAGCAGGCGGGGCCAAAGGATCGAGCAGTACTTC. It yields the protein CASRRGQRIEQYF.

The CDR3 here is CASSDSGEGTYEQYF. CDR3 bases: TGTGCCAGCAGCGACTCGGGGGAAGGCACCTACGAGCAGTACTTC. This chain connects TRBV9 to TRBJ2-7; D is perhaps TRBD2 (6 bases). Trimming shortened V by 3 bases and J by 2 bases, and 15 bases separated the two germline ends. Germline-derived CDR1 and CDR2 are SGDLS and YYNGEE. The CDR3 sequence is 15 residues long.

The rearrangement links TRBV19 to TRBJ1-2; TRBD1 might be the D (6 bases). The germline gives CDR1 LNHDA, CDR2 SQIVND (reference sequence). Trimming stripped 5 bases from V and 4 bases from J, with 23 bases between. This CDR3 contains 17 residues. The CDR3 spells CASSALRDTNFGYGYTF. The CDR3 bases are TGTGCCAGTAGTGCCCTCCGGGACACTAACTTTGGCTATGGCTACACCTTC.

The rearrangement links TRBV29-1 to TRBJ2-7, with D possibly matching TRBD2 (5 bases). Deletions cut 1 base from V and 6 bases from J, with 13 bases between. Per germline, CDR1 SQVTM and CDR2 ANQGSEA. CDR3 length: 13 residues. The CDR3 nucleotides read TGCAGCGTTGAAGGTTCCACTAGGCGCGAGCAGTACTTC. This encodes CSVEGSTRREQYF.

CDR3 residues: CAWSVQNGELFF. DNA of the CDR3: TGTGCCTGGAGTGTACAAAACGGGGAGCTGTTTTTT. This chain connects TRBV30 to TRBJ2-2, with unresolved D. Trimming shortened V by 0 bases and J by 7 bases, and 6 bases separated the two germline ends. This CDR3 region has 12 residues. Germline CDR1 GTSNPN, CDR2 SVGIG (reference sequence).

The chain is built from TRBV7-8 and TRBJ2-5, with D hard to call. CDR1 is SGHVS, CDR2 FQNEAQ, per germline. The CDR3 extends over 14 amino acids. V lost 5 bases and J lost 2, with 12 bases in between. The CDR3 DNA sequence: TGTGCCAGCAGCGCGAGAAGCCTTCAAGAGACCCAGTACTTC. Protein product: CASSARSLQETQYF.

A single count supports this clone. This chain links TRBV7-2 with TRBJ1-1, with D possibly matching TRBD1 (6 bases). Germline values: CDR1 SGHTA, CDR2 FQGNSA. Trimming took off 3 bases at V and 4 bases at J, with 12 bases between the two ends. The CDR3 is made up of 14 amino acids. The CDR3 sequence is CASSFLQGSTEAFF. CDR3 DNA sequence: TGTGCCAGCAGCTTTCTTCAGGGGAGCACTGAAGCTTTCTTT.

The CDR3 sequence: CASSFSGGPYEQYF. In DNA form, the CDR3 reads TGTGCCAGCAGCTTCTCCGGGGGACCCTACGAGCAGTACTTC. The chain joins TRBV5-4 to TRBJ2-5, with TRBD2 as a possible D gene (6 bases). Matching the DNA end better, TRBJ2-7 makes the J call doubtful. The CDR3 is 14 amino acids. The germline V gene encodes CDR1 SGHNT and CDR2 YYREEE (reference sequence).

The chain combines TRBV19 with TRBJ1-2; 10 nucleotides match TRBD1. The ends lost 6 bases at V and 3 bases at J; junction bases unmatched: 7. Germline lookup yields CDR1 LNHDA and CDR2 SQIVND (reference sequence). This CDR3 is 15 amino acids long. CDR3 in DNA: TGTGCCAGTAGGAGGACAGGGGGTGGGGACTATGGCTACACCTTC. Amino acids: CASRRTGGGDYGYTF.

This chain joins TRBV25-1 and TRBJ1-5; no clear D gene. Trimming took 2 bases from V and 6 from J, leaving 8 bases between them. This CDR3 has 13 residues. CDR1 and CDR2 from the germline V gene are MGHDK and SYGVNS. The CDR3 spells CASSERGSQPQHF. CDR3 nucleotide sequence: TGTGCCAGCAGTGAAAGAGGGAGTCAGCCCCAGCATTTT.

This clone was counted a few times. The chain is built from TRBV21-1 and TRBJ1-6. TRBV21-1 is a pseudogene segment. This CDR3 is 17 amino acids long. The CDR3 sequence is CASSPPSGGHYNSPLHF. The CDR3 DNA follows: TGTGCCAGCAGCCCCCCTTCGGGTGGCCACTATAATTCACCCCTCCACTTT.

Turning to this clone: An end of the junction differs from the germline gene, which may be a read error. V usage is TRBV7-7 and J usage is TRBJ2-5; 7 bases line up with TRBD2. CDR1 and CDR2 (germline): SSHAT, FNYEAQ (reference sequence). This CDR3 region has 15 residues. CDR3 nucleotide sequence: TGTGCTAGCAGCTTTCGGCTAGCGGCACAAGAGACCCAGTACTTC. Its translation is CASSFRLAAQETQYF. Full variable domain (rest looked up from reference TRBV7-7 and TRBJ2-5): GAGVSQSPRYKVTKRGQDVTLRCDPISSHATLYWYQQALGQGPEFLTYFNYEAQPDKSGLPSDRFSAERPEGSISTLTIQRTEQRDSAMYRCASSFRLAAQETQYFGPGTRLLVL.